The T cell receptor beta chain described here comes from a study of CD8 T cells in ankylosing spondylitis (TCRdb year 2017). In the study overall: The study profiled T cell receptor beta repertoires in healthy donors and ankylosing spondylitis patients to find disease-linked TCR variants. In total, the full study cohort was made up of over a hundred healthy donors and approximately 24 ankylosing spondylitis patients. Samples of peripheral blood were taken, and for ankylosing spondylitis patients, synovial fluid was collected as well. Beyond this particular receptor, the publication reports: The disease-linked clones showed a CD8+ phenotype and occurred at relatively low frequencies in peripheral blood. Significant enrichment of the disease-linked clones was reported in matched synovial fluid samples from ankylosing spondylitis patients. Some motif variants had previously been reported in the synovial fluid and blood of reactive arthritis patients, which suggests shared mechanisms of disease initiation. A TCR beta motif of 7 or 8 highly homologous amino acid variants appeared characteristic of blood from ankylosing spondylitis patients.

TCRdb names Illumina HiSeq 2500 as the instrument used. Quantitative 5'-RACE with molecular barcodes was the method used to prepare the TCR beta libraries. For the original study's pipeline: A new computational method based on a probabilistic model of VDJ rearrangement was used to identify disease-linked TCR variants. TCRdb reran the public reads through fastp at Q25 and MiXCR, keeping productive beta chains. When rows share a CDR3 protein, they turn into one entry using the most common DNA and genes. The authors' filters were not applied to this entry. The sample yields about 480,000 distinct CDR3 sequences; roughly 17% were counted once. The ten largest clones represent under 1.2% of the sample. The CDR3 numbers 16 residues from cysteine through phenylalanine. Of the read, only the CDR3 DNA is kept; its 48 bases are in frame from base 1. Germline trimming amounts to 4 bases on V and 0 bases on J, with 9 as the count of junction bases outside the gene matches. Via the germline V gene, CDR1 is SGHRS and CDR2 YFSETQ.

Note on this clonotype: Its specific antigen is unknown. Per-base qualities were not stored, and no clone one base away is much larger.

The TCR comes from a male donor with ankylosing spondylitis. What was sequenced was blood, either unsorted or a sorted T cell fraction (not recorded which). This receptor chain uses TRBV5-1 and TRBJ2-7; 8 bases in the middle match TRBD2. The nucleotides are TGCGCCAGCAGCGGCCGTGGCGGGGGGAGCTCCTACGAGCAGTACTTC. This codes for CASSGRGGGSSYEQYF. Beyond the CDR3, the reference TRBV5-1 and TRBJ2-7 genes provide the residues; the full variable domain reads: KAGVTQTPRYLIKTRGQQVTLSCSPISGHRSVSWYQQTPGQGLQFLFEYFSETQRNKGNFPGRFSGRQFSNSRSEMNVSTLELGDSALYLCASSGRGGGSSYEQYFGPGTRLTVT.